The 14 T cell receptor beta chains reported below all come from one sample, sequenced in a study of blood T cell repertoires in COVID-19. Produced via immunoSEQ multiplex PCR; TCRdb's table is partial and in-frame only. The table shows fewer than 300,000 clones, with just under 90% occurring only once. The specimen sequenced was peripheral blood. The receptor set was obtained from a woman in her forties or fifties with COVID-19, enrolled during active disease.

The chain employs TRBV6-2 or TRBV6-3 and TRBJ1-5; D might be TRBD1 (6 bases). The germline V gene has CDR1 MNHEY and CDR2 SVGEGT. The germline V and J ends were trimmed by 2 bases and 7 bases, with 12 bases remaining between them. The CDR3 runs to 14 residues. The CDR3 reads CASSYGRGKQPQHF. CDR3 DNA sequence: TGTGCCAGCAGTTACGGCAGGGGAAAACAGCCCCAGCATTTT.

J is TRBJ1-1 and V is TRBV23-1; a possible D gene is TRBD1 (6 bases). TRBV23-1 is an open reading frame, and its role is uncertain. The CDR3 has 13 residues. Trimming shortened V by 0 bases and J by 7 bases, and 9 bases separated the two germline ends. CDR3 residues: CASSQSRQVEAFF. Written as DNA, the CDR3 is TGCGCCAGCAGTCAATCCCGACAGGTTGAAGCTTTCTTT.

CDR3 coding DNA: TGTGCCAGCAGCATTTACGCGGGGGGTAACTATGGCTACACCTTC. Protein: CASSIYAGGNYGYTF. The V call is TRBV5-4, the J call TRBJ1-2; a possible D gene is TRBD1 (5 bases). Germline-derived CDR1 and CDR2 are SGHNT and YYREEE (reference sequence). This CDR3 has 15 residues. Trimming removed 4 bases from V and 1 base from J, with 14 bases in between. Complete variable domain (other parts from reference TRBV5-4 and TRBJ1-2): ETGVTQSPTHLIKTRGQQVTLRCSSQSGHNTVSWYQQALGQGPQFIFQYYREEENGRGNFPPRFSGLQFPNYSSELNVNALELDDSALYLCASSIYAGGNYGYTFGSGTRLTVV.

V is TRBV6-6 and J is TRBJ2-5; the match to TRBD1 covers 8 bases. The CDR3 is 14 residues long. V lost 4 bases to trimming and J lost 2 bases; unmatched junction nucleotides: 3. Per germline, CDR1 MNHNY and CDR2 SVGAGI (reference sequence). The CDR3 sequence is CASSSGTGQETQYF. The CDR3 nucleotides are TGTGCCAGCAGTTCCGGGACAGGACAAGAGACCCAGTACTTC.

This chain joins TRBV20-1 and TRBJ2-7; TRBD1 is a possible D gene (5 bases). Germline V CDR1 and CDR2: DFQATT, SNEGSKA (reference sequence). V lost 3 bases to trimming and J lost 2 bases, with 11 bases between them. This CDR3 contains 13 residues. This CDR3 reads CSASVPGTYEQYF. The CDR3 DNA is TGCAGTGCTAGTGTGCCAGGGACCTACGAGCAGTACTTC.

The genes are TRBV30 and TRBJ1-1; weak D call: TRBD1 (6 bases). The CDR3 extends over 15 amino acids. Trimming shortened V by 3 bases and J by 1 base, and 15 bases separated the two germline ends. Looked up from germline, CDR1 is GTSNPN and CDR2 is SVGIG (reference sequence). The CDR3 nucleotides read TGTGCCTGGAGGGGGGGGAGACAGGAGAACACTGAAGCTTTCTTT. It specifies CAWRGGRQENTEAFF.

The chain has TRBV30 and TRBJ2-1; 7 bases line up with TRBD2. After removal of 3 bases from V and 0 bases from J, the junction contained 8 bases not matched to a gene. CDR1 is GTSNPN and CDR2 is SVGIG in the germline V gene (reference sequence). The length of the CDR3 is 16 residues. The CDR3 DNA sequence: TGTGCCTGGAGGCCCGGGGGAGGGAGCTCCTACAATGAGCAGTTCTTC. Translated: CAWRPGGGSSYNEQFF.

The chain links TRBV19 to TRBJ1-1, with 8 bases lining up with TRBD1. This CDR3 region has 17 residues. V trimming: 7 bases; J trimming: 4 bases; junction bases outside the gene matches: 17. From germline, CDR1 is LNHDA and CDR2 SQIVND (reference sequence). The CDR3 loop reads CASTPRQGARRGTEAFF. CDR3 sequence (DNA): TGTGCCAGTACCCCCCGGCAGGGGGCAAGAAGGGGCACTGAAGCTTTCTTT.

The chain uses TRBV5-1 and TRBJ1-2, with unresolved D. This CDR3 has 11 amino acids. From germline, CDR1 is SGHRS and CDR2 YFSETQ. V gave up 4 bases and J gave up 4 bases, with 5 bases separating them. CDR3 in DNA: TGCGCCAGCAGCCCCGGCTATGGCTACACCTTC. This sequence encodes CASSPGYGYTF.

The chain carries TRBV30 and TRBJ1-1; tentatively, D is TRBD1 (6 bases). Deletions cut 0 bases from V and 3 bases from J, with 8 bases between. The V gene's germline CDR1 is GTSNPN and CDR2 SVGIG (reference sequence). The CDR3 is 13 amino acids. CDR3 sequence: CAWSVGGDTEAFF. The CDR3 bases are TGTGCCTGGAGTGTAGGGGGAGACACTGAAGCTTTCTTT.

This clone has only one observation. This rearrangement joins TRBV2 to TRBJ1-4; 7 bases fit TRBD1. Germline V gives CDR1 SNHLY, CDR2 FYNNEI. The CDR3 extends over 15 amino acids. V lost 5 bases to trimming and J lost 2 bases; unmatched junction nucleotides: 5. CDR3 in amino acids: CASSSGQVTNEKLFF. CDR3 nucleotides: TGTGCCAGCAGTTCCGGACAGGTCACTAATGAAAAACTGTTTTTT.

The rearrangement links TRBV30 to TRBJ1-2, with 8 bases that match TRBD1. Germline V gene lookup returns CDR1 GTSNPN and CDR2 SVGIG (reference sequence). The CDR3 consists of 13 residues. Germline trimming cut 0 bases from V and 4 bases from J; bases unmatched to any gene: 1. The CDR3 sequence: CAWSVQGGYGYTF. CDR3 nucleotides: TGTGCCTGGAGTGTACAGGGGGGCTATGGCTACACCTTC. Drawing the rest from reference TRBV30 and TRBJ1-2, the complete variable domain is SQTIHQWPATLVQPVGSPLSLECTVEGTSNPNLYWYRQAAGRGLQLLFYSVGIGQISSEVPQNLSASRPQDRQFILSSKKLLLSDSGFYLCAWSVQGGYGYTFGSGTRLTVV.

This chain uses TRBV11-2 with TRBJ2-2; TRBD2 might be the D (6 bases). The V gene's germline CDR1 is SGHAT and CDR2 FQNNGV. With 3 bases removed from V and 6 bases from J, the gap between germline ends came to 14 bases. CDR3 size: 15 residues. The CDR3 loop reads CASSFSGTGSGELFF. In nucleotides, the CDR3 is TGTGCCAGCAGCTTTAGCGGAACGGGTTCCGGGGAGCTGTTTTTT.

V usage is TRBV5-1 and J usage is TRBJ1-1; D perhaps matches TRBD1 (5 bases). The V gene's germline CDR1 is SGHRS and CDR2 YFSETQ. This CDR3 has 14 residues. The V end was cut by 4 bases, the J end by 4 bases, with 14 bases between. The CDR3 DNA sequence: TGCGCCAGCAGCGTGACAGTGTCGGGCACTGAAGCTTTCTTT. Translation gives CASSVTVSGTEAFF. The complete variable domain, with remaining parts taken from reference TRBV5-1 and TRBJ1-1, reads KAGVTQTPRYLIKTRGQQVTLSCSPISGHRSVSWYQQTPGQGLQFLFEYFSETQRNKGNFPGRFSGRQFSNSRSEMNVSTLELGDSALYLCASSVTVSGTEAFFGQGTRLTVV.